Listed here is a single TCR beta chain. Its matching antigen is unknown. The sample is drawn from a study of PD-1 blockade in classical Hodgkin lymphoma. Points from the study as a whole: TCR diversity at baseline was reported to be reduced in newly diagnosed patients relative to healthy donors. Those starting nivolumab under 1 year post-ASCT were excluded. Researchers reported that CD4+ TCR diversity, though not CD8+, rose significantly by C4D1.

Profiled with immunoSEQ multiplex PCR; TCRdb holds only in-frame clones, not every one. The sample lists 17,000 or so clones, over 80% occurring once. Relapse was seen in all patients after autologous stem cell transplantation, and brentuximab vedotin exposure was variable. When best responses were assessed, they were complete response, partial response or progressive disease. This clonotype originated in a human donor with classical Hodgkin lymphoma. Here the sequenced sample was peripheral blood mononuclear cells (PBMCs), taken before the second cycle of nivolumab.

The chain's CDR3 is CASSPGTTKADTQYF. The CDR3 DNA reads as TGTGCCAGCAGCCCCGGGACTACCAAGGCAGATACGCAGTATTTT. This chain joins TRBV11-2 and TRBJ2-3; TRBD2 matches at 7 bases. This CDR3 is built from 15 residues. In germline, CDR1 is SGHAT, CDR2 FQNNGV. J was trimmed by 4 bases and V by 5 bases; bases with no gene match: 9.